A single sample gave rise to the 4 T cell receptor beta chains below, sequenced in a study of T cells after yellow fever vaccination. TCRdb used MiXCR to reprocess the 5' RACE reads, holding one entry per CDR3 protein. Seen here are around 320,000 distinct CDR3 sequences, 3.5% to 4.5% observed once, and the top ten hold approximately 19%. Sequencing used PBMCs, obtained 15 days after the yellow fever booster vaccination. The receptors stem from a man between 18 and 35 years old who received the YFV17D yellow fever vaccine.

This chain links TRBV10-3 with TRBJ2-5; a weak D match, TRBD1 (6 bases). CDR1 ENHRY and CDR2 SYGVKD come from the germline V gene. The CDR3 has 13 amino acids. V dropped 2 bases and J dropped 3 bases, with 7 bases sitting between them. The CDR3 DNA reads as TGTGCCATCAGTGAGGCAGGGGAAGAGACCCAGTACTTC. It encodes CAISEAGEETQYF.

This clonotype was detected a few times. Compared with germline, one end of the junction differs, possibly owing to a read error. The chain uses TRBV6-5 and TRBJ1-2, with D unresolved. CDR1 is MNHEY, CDR2 SVGAGI, per germline. This CDR3 has 11 amino acids. CDR3 residues: CASRGFGLAEF. The DNA for the CDR3 is TGTGCCAGCAGGGGTTTTGGACTCGCCGAGTTC.

CDR3 protein: CATRSSGANVLTF. The CDR3 nucleotides are TGTGCCACCAGGAGCTCTGGGGCCAACGTCCTGACTTTC. V and J are TRBV15 and TRBJ2-6; D is uncertain. Trimming removed 6 bases at V and 0 bases at J, with 3 bases between. Germline V gene data show CDR1 as LNHNV and CDR2 as YYDKDF (reference sequence). This CDR3 is 13 amino acids long.

This clonotype was counted at least ten times. This chain connects TRBV6-1 to TRBJ1-5, with D possibly matching TRBD1 (5 bases). Germline CDR1 reads MNHNS; CDR2 reads SASEGT. The CDR3 totals 14 residues. The V end lost 6 bases, the J end lost 6 bases, and 15 bases lay between the germline ends. The CDR3 DNA reads as TGTGCCAGCAGGAATGTGGGGCTGGGTCAGCCCCAGCATTTT. It is translated as CASRNVGLGQPQHF.